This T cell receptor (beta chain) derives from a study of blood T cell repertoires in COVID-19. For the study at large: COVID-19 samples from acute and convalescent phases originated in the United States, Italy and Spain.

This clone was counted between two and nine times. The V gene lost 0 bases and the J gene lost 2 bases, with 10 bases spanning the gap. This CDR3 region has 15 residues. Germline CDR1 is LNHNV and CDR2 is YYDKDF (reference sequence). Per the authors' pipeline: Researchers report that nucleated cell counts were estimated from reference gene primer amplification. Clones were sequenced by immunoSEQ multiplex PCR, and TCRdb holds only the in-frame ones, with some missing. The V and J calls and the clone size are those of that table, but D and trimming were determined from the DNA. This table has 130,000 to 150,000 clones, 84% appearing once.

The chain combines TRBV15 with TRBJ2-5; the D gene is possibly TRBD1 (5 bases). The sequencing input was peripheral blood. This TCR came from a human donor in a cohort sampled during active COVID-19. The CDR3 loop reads CATSRDLQGQETQYF. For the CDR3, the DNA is TGTGCCACCAGCAGAGACTTGCAGGGTCAAGAGACCCAGTACTTC.